Listed below are T cell receptor beta chains from one sample, sequenced in a study of glioma-infiltrating T cells. TCRdb reprocessed the multiplex PCR reads via MiXCR and lists one record per CDR3 protein. The data show roughly 350,000 distinct CDR3 sequences, with roughly two fifths seen just once and around 12% held by the top ten. The sample consisted of glioma tissue, nonneoplastic brain tissue, or PBMCs (not recorded which). The receptors stem from a human donor with low-grade glioma or glioblastoma, undergoing nonglioma brain surgery, or in good health (not recorded which). The CDR3 runs from the conserved cysteine through the conserved F or W. Each record gives: CDR3 protein, D gene, V gene, J gene. The D gene is left open where the match is weak.

CDR3aa: CASSYIRDSSPTGGNAIYF
d_gene: TRBD1
v_gene: TRBV6-2/TRBV6-3
j_gene: TRBJ1-3

CDR3aa: CASSPGPAYPGELFF
d_gene: .
v_gene: TRBV24-1
j_gene: TRBJ2-2

CDR3aa: CASSRPLQETQYF
d_gene: .
v_gene: TRBV7-2
j_gene: TRBJ2-5

CDR3aa: CASSETSAPIYEQYF
d_gene: TRBD2
v_gene: TRBV11-2
j_gene: TRBJ2-7

CDR3aa: CASSPRVTNEQFF
d_gene: .
v_gene: TRBV6-2/TRBV6-3
j_gene: TRBJ2-1

CDR3aa: CASSPGALAGGPSGETQYF
d_gene: TRBD2
v_gene: TRBV27
j_gene: TRBJ2-5

CDR3aa: CSALLAGGYEQYF
d_gene: TRBD2
v_gene: TRBV20-1
j_gene: TRBJ2-7

CDR3aa: CSATGSVDTQYF
d_gene: .
v_gene: TRBV20-1
j_gene: TRBJ2-3

CDR3aa: CASSSGTGFQPQHF
d_gene: TRBD1
v_gene: TRBV27
j_gene: TRBJ1-5

CDR3aa: CSARPSGTGELFF
d_gene: TRBD2
v_gene: TRBV20-1
j_gene: TRBJ2-2

CDR3aa: CASSFGLAGGPGDTQYF
d_gene: TRBD2
v_gene: TRBV28
j_gene: TRBJ2-3